A selection of T cell receptor beta chains follows, all from one sample in a study of technical replicates of blood from a handful of donors. The protocol was immunoSEQ multiplex PCR, while the TCRdb copy is restricted to in-frame clones and leaves out a portion. The sample contains about 85,000 clones, 90% to 95% of which appear only once. Input material: T cells isolated from PBMCs. These receptors all come from a human donor in good health. CDR3s include the opening cysteine and the closing phenylalanine or tryptophan. Clone size is stated in some rows and not others, as once, few, many or a class when expanded.

clone_size j_call v_call cdr3_aa
. TRBJ1-4 TRBV30 CAWSVQGKLFF
. TRBJ1-1 TRBV10-3 CAISESGDIAEAFF
. TRBJ1-1 TRBV7-2 CASSLMGAREAFF
. TRBJ1-2 TRBV9 CASSARHRDRYGYTF
. TRBJ2-4 TRBV4-2 CASSQVLDLAKNIQYF
. TRBJ2-2 TRBV7-8 CASSLTPYRQVVSGELFF
. TRBJ2-5 TRBV11-2 CASSLGLAGGLATQYF
. TRBJ2-2 TRBV27 CASSYSITGELFF
once TRBJ2-3 TRBV5-1 CASSPREKSTDTQYF
. TRBJ2-5 TRBV14 CASSQGEAYGTQYF
. TRBJ1-1 TRBV30 CACQWTGNPEAFF
. TRBJ2-3 TRBV4-3 CASSQTGAFTDTQYF
. TRBJ1-1 TRBV5-1 CASSFSNTEAFF
. TRBJ1-2 TRBV18 CASSPGQGSYTF
. TRBJ2-6 TRBV30 CALYSGANVLTF
. TRBJ2-7 TRBV29-1 CSVTISGSYEQYF
. TRBJ1-4 TRBV23-1 CASSQSSEVLKLFF
. TRBJ2-1 TRBV5-4 CASSSSLAGVRGNEQFF
. TRBJ2-2 TRBV7-9 CASSLLAGTGELFF
once TRBJ2-7 TRBV11-3 CASSSSGRKEGEQYF
. TRBJ2-1 TRBV27 CASSRDRLVNEQFF
. TRBJ2-7 TRBV6-5 CASTMDRGNRYEQYF
. TRBJ1-4 TRBV6-1 CASSLGRWSNEKLFF
. TRBJ1-2 TRBV27 CASRCLLQYNYGYTF
. TRBJ2-1 TRBV7-3 CASSLDFGGEQFF
. TRBJ2-3 TRBV27 CASTKLAGAKDTQYF
. TRBJ1-1 TRBV12-5 CASGLVQGESVRAFF
. TRBJ1-3 TRBV9 CASSVLSGDARPDGNTIYF
. TRBJ2-7 TRBV11-3 CASSLGLTQQYF
. TRBJ2-1 TRBV7-6 CASSLFLDRGQYNEQFF
once TRBJ2-7 TRBV5-4 CASSLDALEEQYF
. TRBJ2-7 TRBV7-9 CASSLAAGALYEQYF
. TRBJ2-7 TRBV15 CATRDSSYEQYF
. TRBJ1-2 TRBV6-5 CASSYSRTGSYTF
. TRBJ2-2 TRBV18 CASSVLTGTNTGELFF
once TRBJ1-2 TRBV19 CASSIGETGVGYTF
. TRBJ1-4 TRBV19 CASSISTAVNEKLFF
. TRBJ2-7 TRBV4-1 CASSFSGRNEEQYF
. TRBJ1-1 TRBV5-6 CASSLGAGQEIIEAFF
. TRBJ1-3 TRBV14 CASSQLRDYSGNTIYF
. TRBJ2-7 TRBV11-1 CASSLSGGPYEQYF
. TRBJ2-3 TRBV6-4 CASSAGADTDTQYF
once TRBJ2-1 TRBV6-5 CASRDRYYNEQFF
once TRBJ2-7 TRBV27 CASTALGGESEQYF
. TRBJ1-4 TRBV2 CASVPGQGHEKLFF
. TRBJ2-5 TRBV9 CASSVTGGQETQYF
. TRBJ1-2 TRBV5-1 CASSLEAGGNYGYTF
. TRBJ2-5 TRBV5-1 CASSGTVQETQYF
. TRBJ1-5 TRBV25-1 CASNQGSGQPQHF
. TRBJ1-1 TRBV7-9 CASSLAQQGAEAFF
. TRBJ2-3 TRBV7-2 CASSHRTSGSPDTQYF
. TRBJ2-1 TRBV6-5 CASSGGHRSYNEQFF
few TRBJ1-1 TRBV2 CASKRQAEAFF
. TRBJ2-6 TRBV11-2 CASSATGTGYFGANVLTF
. TRBJ2-7 TRBV11-2 CASSPLKWDRGNEQYF
. TRBJ2-7 TRBV6-5 CASSYSTGTVDYEQYF
. TRBJ2-2 TRBV9 CASSVVQGVGGELFF
. TRBJ2-5 TRBV4-1 CASSHGGTGETQYF
. TRBJ1-3 TRBV21-1 CASSPNRRTDSGNTIYF
. TRBJ2-1 TRBV9 CASSISGRYRDNEQFF